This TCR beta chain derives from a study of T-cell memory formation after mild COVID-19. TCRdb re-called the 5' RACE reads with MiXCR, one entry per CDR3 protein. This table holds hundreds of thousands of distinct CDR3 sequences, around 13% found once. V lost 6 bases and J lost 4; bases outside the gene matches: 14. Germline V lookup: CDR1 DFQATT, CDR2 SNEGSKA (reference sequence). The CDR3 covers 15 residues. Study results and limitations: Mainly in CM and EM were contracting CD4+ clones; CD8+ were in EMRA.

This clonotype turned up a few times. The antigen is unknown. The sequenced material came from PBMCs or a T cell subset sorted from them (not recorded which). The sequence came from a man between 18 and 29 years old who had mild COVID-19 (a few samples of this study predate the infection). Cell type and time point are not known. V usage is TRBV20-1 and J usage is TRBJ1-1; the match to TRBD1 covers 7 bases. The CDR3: CSARHRGRSLTEAFF. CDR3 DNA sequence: TGCAGTGCGCGCCACAGGGGACGCTCACTCACTGAAGCTTTCTTT.